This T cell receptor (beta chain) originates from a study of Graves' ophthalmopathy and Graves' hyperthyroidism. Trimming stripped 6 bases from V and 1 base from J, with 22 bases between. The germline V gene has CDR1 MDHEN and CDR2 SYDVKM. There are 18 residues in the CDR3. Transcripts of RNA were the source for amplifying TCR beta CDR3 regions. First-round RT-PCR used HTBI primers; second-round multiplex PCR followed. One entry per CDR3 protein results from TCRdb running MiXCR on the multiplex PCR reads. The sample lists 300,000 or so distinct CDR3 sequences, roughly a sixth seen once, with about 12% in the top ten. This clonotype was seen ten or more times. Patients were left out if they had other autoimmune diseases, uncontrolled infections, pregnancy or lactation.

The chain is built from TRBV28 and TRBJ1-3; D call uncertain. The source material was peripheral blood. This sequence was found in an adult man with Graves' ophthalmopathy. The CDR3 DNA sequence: TGTGCCAGCAGCTCAAATCAACTCCTACTCGTGTCTGGAAACACCATATATTTT. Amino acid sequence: CASSSNQLLLVSGNTIYF.